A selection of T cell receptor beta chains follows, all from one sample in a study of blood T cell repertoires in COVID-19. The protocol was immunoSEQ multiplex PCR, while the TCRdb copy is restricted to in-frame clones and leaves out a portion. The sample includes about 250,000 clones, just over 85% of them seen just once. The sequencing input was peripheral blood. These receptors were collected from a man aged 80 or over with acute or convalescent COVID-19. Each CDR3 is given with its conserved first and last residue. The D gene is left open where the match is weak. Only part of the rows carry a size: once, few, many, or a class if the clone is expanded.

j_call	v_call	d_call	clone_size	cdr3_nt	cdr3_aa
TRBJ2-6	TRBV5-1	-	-	TGCGCCAGCAGCGGACCTGGGTCGGGGACTGGGGCCAACGTCCTGACTTTC	CASSGPGSGTGANVLTF
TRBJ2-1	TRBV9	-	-	TGTGCCAGCAGCGCAAGAGGGGCAGGGGTTGAGCCTGAGCAGTTCTTC	CASSARGAGVEPEQFF
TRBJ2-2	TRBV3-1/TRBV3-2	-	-	TGTGCCAGCAGCCAAGAAGGAACAGGGCCCGATCCGAACACCGGGGAGCTGTTTTTT	CASSQEGTGPDPNTGELFF
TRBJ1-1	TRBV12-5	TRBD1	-	TGTGCTAGTGGCTCCGGACAGGGGAACACTGAAGCTTTCTTT	CASGSGQGNTEAFF
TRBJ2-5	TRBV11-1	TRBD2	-	TGTGCCAGCAGCTTAGGCCTAGCGGAAGAGACCCAGTACTTC	CASSLGLAEETQYF
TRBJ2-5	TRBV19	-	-	TGTGCCAGTAGTATCGGGGGAGAAGAGACCCAGTACTTC	CASSIGGEETQYF
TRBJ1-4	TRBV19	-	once	TGTGCCAGTAGTATAGGGCAGGGGCATAGTGAAAAACTGTTTTTT	CASSIGQGHSEKLFF
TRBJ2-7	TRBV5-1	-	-	TGCGCCAGCAGCTTGGCCCAGGGTTTGACCTACGAGCAGTACTTC	CASSLAQGLTYEQYF
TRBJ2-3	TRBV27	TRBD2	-	TGTGCCAGCAGTTCCGGACTAGCGGGAGAATTAGATACGCAGTATTTT	CASSSGLAGELDTQYF
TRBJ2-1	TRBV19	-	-	TGTGCCAGTAGTATAGGAGGAGGGGGCAAATCCTACAATGAGCAGTTCTTC	CASSIGGGGKSYNEQFF
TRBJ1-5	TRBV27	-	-	TGTGCCAGCAGTTTATCAGGGGCAAATCAGCCCCAGCATTTT	CASSLSGANQPQHF
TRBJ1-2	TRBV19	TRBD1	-	TGTGCCAGTACCCGGACAGGGCGGGTGGATGGCTACACCTTC	CASTRTGRVDGYTF
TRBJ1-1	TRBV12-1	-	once	TGTGCCAGCAGCCGAGGACAGGGGGACACTGAAGCTTTCTTT	CASSRGQGDTEAFF
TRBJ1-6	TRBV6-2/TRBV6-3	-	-	TGTGCCAGCAGTCTCCTACTAAATTCACCCCTCCACTTT	CASSLLLNSPLHF
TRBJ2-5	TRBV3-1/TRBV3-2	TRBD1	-	TGTGCCAGCAGCCATCACCGTGGGGGACAGCAAGAGACCCAGTACTTC	CASSHHRGGQQETQYF
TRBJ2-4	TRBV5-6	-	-	TGTGCCAGCAGCTTACTAAAACTAGCCAAAAACATTCAGTACTTC	CASSLLKLAKNIQYF
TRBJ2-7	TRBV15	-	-	TGTGCCACCAGCAGAGATCAGGGGTTAGCGCAGTACTTC	CATSRDQGLAQYF
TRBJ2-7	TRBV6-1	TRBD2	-	TGTGCCAGCAGTGAAGCTAGCGGGAGGGTCCACGAGCAGTACTTC	CASSEASGRVHEQYF
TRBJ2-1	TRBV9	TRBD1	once	TGTGCCTCGGAGGGGGGACAGGGGCGCGGGTTTGAGCAGTTCTTC	CASEGGQGRGFEQFF
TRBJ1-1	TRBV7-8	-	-	TGTGCCAGCAGCTTAGTAGGGGGTATTTATGAAGCTTTCTTT	CASSLVGGIYEAFF
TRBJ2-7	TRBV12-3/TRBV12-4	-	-	TGTGCCAGCATATGGTCGACTGAGCTTAGCTTC	CASIWSTELSF
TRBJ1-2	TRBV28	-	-	TGTGCCAGCAGCCCCCCAGGGCGTAGGCTTGGCTATGGCTACACCTTC	CASSPPGRRLGYGYTF
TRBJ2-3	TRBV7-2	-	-	TGTGCCAGCAGCTTAGCGAAACTAGGCGGCACAGATACGCAGTATTTT	CASSLAKLGGTDTQYF
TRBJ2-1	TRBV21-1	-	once	TGTGCCAGCATGAGGGTTCCCTACAATGAGCAGTTCTTC	CASMRVPYNEQFF
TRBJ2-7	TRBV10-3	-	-	TGTGCCATCAGTGACCTCTTCATCCAGGGGGAGGTACCCTACGAGCAGTACTTC	CAISDLFIQGEVPYEQYF
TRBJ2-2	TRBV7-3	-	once	TGTGCCAGCAGCCCCGGGATAGTTGGTACCGGGGAGCTGTTTTTT	CASSPGIVGTGELFF
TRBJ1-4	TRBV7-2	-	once	TGTGCCAGCAGCTTACAAGGAGGAAGGAATGAAAAACTGTTTTTT	CASSLQGGRNEKLFF
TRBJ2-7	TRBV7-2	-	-	TGTGCCAGCAGCTCCCGCTACTCCTACGAGCAGTACTTC	CASSSRYSYEQYF
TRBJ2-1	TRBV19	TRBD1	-	TGTGCCAGTGGGGGGACAGGGGGTTACAATGAGCAGTTCTTC	CASGGTGGYNEQFF
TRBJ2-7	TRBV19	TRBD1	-	TGTGCCAGTAGTTGGGGACAGGGCGCCTACGAGCAGTACTTC	CASSWGQGAYEQYF
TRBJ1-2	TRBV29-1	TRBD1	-	TGCAGCGTTGGGGGGACAGGGGTTAACGGCTACACCTTC	CSVGGTGVNGYTF
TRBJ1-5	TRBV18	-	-	TGTGCCAGCTCACCGGGGGCACTAGATCGGCCCCAGCATTTT	CASSPGALDRPQHF
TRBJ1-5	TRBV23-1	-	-	TGCGCCAGCAGTCCCTGTTGGGGGGAGGGAGGGAGCGTGCCCCAGCATTTT	CASSPCWGEGGSVPQHF
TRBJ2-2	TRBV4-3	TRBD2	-	TGCGCCAGCAGCCCAAGATACGGCGGGAGGGCCAACACCGGGGAGCTGTTTTTT	CASSPRYGGRANTGELFF
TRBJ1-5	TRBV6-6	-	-	TGTGCCAGCGGGCCGGGGAATCAGCCCCAGCATTTT	CASGPGNQPQHF
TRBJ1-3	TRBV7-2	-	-	TGTGCCAGCAGCCCAAACCCCACAGGGCCTGGAAACACCATATATTTT	CASSPNPTGPGNTIYF
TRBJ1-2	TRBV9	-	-	TGTGCCAGCAGCGTAGGAGGGAGCTCTAACTATGGCTACACCTTC	CASSVGGSSNYGYTF
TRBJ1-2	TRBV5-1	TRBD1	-	TGCGCCAGCAGCTCCGGGACAGGGTTTGGTGGCTACACCTTC	CASSSGTGFGGYTF
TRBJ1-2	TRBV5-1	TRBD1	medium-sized	TGCGCCAGCAGCTCGCCCCCAGGGACAGATTTCTCGTATGGCTACACCTTC	CASSSPPGTDFSYGYTF
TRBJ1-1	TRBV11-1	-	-	TGTGCCAGCAGCTTACCGTATACAGGCACTGAAGCTTTCTTT	CASSLPYTGTEAFF
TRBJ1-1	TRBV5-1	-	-	TGCGCCAGCAGAACGCAGGGTGGCACTGAAGCTTTCTTT	CASRTQGGTEAFF
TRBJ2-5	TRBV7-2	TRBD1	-	TGTGCCAGCAGCTTAGCGCAGGGGGCACGGGGTGAAGAGACCCAGTACTTC	CASSLAQGARGEETQYF
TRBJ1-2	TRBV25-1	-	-	TGTGCCAGCACCACAGGTCTGGAAGGCTACACCTTC	CASTTGLEGYTF
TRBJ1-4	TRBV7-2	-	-	TGTGCCAGCAGCTTCAGTGAGGGAGAAAAACTGTTTTTT	CASSFSEGEKLFF
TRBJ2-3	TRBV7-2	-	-	TGTGCCAGCAGCTTAAGTCCTAGCAAGACAGATACGCAGTATTTT	CASSLSPSKTDTQYF
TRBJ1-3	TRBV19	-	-	TGTGCCAGTCGGACCCAGGACAGCTCTGGAAACACCATATATTTT	CASRTQDSSGNTIYF